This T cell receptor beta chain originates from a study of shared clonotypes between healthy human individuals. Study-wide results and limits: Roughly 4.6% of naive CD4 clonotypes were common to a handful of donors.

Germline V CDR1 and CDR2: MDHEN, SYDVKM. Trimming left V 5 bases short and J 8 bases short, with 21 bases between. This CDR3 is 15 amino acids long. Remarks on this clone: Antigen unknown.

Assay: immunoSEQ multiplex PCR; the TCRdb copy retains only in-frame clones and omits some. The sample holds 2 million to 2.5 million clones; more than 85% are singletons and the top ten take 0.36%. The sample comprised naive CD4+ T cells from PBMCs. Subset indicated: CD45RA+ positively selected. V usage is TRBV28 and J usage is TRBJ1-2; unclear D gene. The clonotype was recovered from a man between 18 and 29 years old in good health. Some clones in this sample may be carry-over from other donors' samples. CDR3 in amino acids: CASSTSPRTTTGYTF. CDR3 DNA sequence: TGTGCCAGCAGTACAAGCCCAAGGACGACTACGGGCTACACCTTC.